This T cell receptor beta chain was obtained from a study of a mutant IDH1 vaccine in newly diagnosed glioma. In the study overall: Either 4-6 weeks after radiotherapy alone or alongside temozolomide, vaccination was begun.

Time point of the sample: week 5, during vaccination. Vaccination comprised doses that each held 300 ug of mutant IDH1 20-mer peptide, plus topical imiquimod. The table came from immunoSEQ multiplex PCR; TCRdb's copy has only in-frame clones and leaves some out. The repertoire has tens of thousands of clones, around 90% of them found once; the top ten carry about 4.6%. This clone was seen a handful of times. The antigen is undetermined. This specimen includes other DNA sequences encoding the same CDR3. J was trimmed by 1 base and V by 5 bases; bases with no gene match: 4. The CDR3 extends over 15 amino acids. The germline V gene encodes CDR1 SEHNR and CDR2 FQNEAQ (reference sequence).

The receptor comes from a woman aged 40 to 50 with glioma. This specimen was PBMCs, taken from a glioma patient whose treatment included an IDH1 peptide vaccine. This sequence joins TRBV7-9 and TRBJ2-2; 7 nucleotides line up with TRBD1. The CDR3 nucleotides are TGTGCCAGCAGCCGTACAGGGGTGAACACCGGGGAGCTGTTTTTT. It codes for CASSRTGVNTGELFF.